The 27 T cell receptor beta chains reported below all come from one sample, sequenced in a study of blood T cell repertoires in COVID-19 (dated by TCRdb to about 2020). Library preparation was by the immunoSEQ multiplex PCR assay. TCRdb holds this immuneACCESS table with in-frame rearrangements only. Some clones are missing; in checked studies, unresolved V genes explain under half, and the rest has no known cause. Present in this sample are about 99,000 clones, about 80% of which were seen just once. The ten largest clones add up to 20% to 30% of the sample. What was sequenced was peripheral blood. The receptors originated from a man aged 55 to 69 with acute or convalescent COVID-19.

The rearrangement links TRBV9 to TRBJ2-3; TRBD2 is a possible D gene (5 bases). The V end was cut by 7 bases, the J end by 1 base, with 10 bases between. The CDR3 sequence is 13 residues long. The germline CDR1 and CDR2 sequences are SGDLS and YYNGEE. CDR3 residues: CASCMEGTDTQYF. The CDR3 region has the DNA TGTGCCAGCTGTATGGAGGGCACAGATACGCAGTATTTT.

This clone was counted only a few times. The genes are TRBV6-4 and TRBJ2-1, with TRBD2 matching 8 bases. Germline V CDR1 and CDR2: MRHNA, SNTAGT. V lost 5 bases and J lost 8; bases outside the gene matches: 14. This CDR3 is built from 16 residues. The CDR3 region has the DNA TGTGCCAGCAGTAAAACCGGGACTAGTCTCTTAGATGAGCAGTTCTTC. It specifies CASSKTGTSLLDEQFF.

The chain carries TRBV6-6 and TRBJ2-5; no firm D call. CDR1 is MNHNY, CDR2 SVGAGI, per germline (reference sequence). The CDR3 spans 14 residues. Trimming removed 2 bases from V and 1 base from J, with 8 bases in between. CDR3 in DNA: TGTGCCAGCAGTTACATGGCAGTCCAAGAGACCCAGTACTTC. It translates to CASSYMAVQETQYF.

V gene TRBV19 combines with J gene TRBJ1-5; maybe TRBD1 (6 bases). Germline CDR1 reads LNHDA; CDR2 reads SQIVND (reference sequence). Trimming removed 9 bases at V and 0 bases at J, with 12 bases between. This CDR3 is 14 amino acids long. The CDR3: CASQGQHSNQPQHF. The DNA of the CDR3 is TGTGCCAGCCAGGGGCAACATAGCAATCAGCCCCAGCATTTT.

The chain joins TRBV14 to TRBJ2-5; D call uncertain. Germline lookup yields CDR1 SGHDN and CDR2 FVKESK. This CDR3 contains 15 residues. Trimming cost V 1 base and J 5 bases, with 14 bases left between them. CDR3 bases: TGTGCCAGCAGCCAAGCCCCTCTCGTTATGGAGACCCAGTACTTC. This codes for CASSQAPLVMETQYF.

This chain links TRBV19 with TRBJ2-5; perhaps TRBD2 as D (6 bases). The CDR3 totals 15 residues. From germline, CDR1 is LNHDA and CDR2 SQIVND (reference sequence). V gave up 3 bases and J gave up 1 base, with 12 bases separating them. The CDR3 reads CASSIGGAVQETQYF. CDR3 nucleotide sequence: TGTGCCAGTAGTATTGGAGGGGCAGTCCAAGAGACCCAGTACTTC. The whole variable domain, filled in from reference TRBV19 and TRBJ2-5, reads DGGITQSPKYLFRKEGQNVTLSCEQNLNHDAMYWYRQDPGQGLRLIYYSQIVNDFQKGDIAEGYSVSREKKESFPLTVTSAQKNPTAFYLCASSIGGAVQETQYFGPGTRLLVL.

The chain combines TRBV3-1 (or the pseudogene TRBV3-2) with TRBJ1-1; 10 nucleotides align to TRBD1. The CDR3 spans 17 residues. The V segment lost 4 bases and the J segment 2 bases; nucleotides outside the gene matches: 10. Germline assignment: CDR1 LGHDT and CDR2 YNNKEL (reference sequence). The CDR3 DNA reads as TGTGCCAGCAGCCCAGCCCCAGACAGGGGGCTTAACACTGAAGCTTTCTTT. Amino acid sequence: CASSPAPDRGLNTEAFF.

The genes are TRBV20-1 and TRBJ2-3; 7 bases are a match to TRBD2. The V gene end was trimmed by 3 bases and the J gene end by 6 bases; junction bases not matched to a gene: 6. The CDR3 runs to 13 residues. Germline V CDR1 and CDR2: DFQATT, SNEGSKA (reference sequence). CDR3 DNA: TGCAGTGCTAGTGGCGGGAGATCGGATACGCAGTATTTT. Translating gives CSASGGRSDTQYF.

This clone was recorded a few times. The CDR3 is CASSYGPSEAFF. For the CDR3, the DNA is TGTGCCAGCAGTTACGGCCCATCTGAAGCTTTCTTT. The chain combines TRBV6-2 or TRBV6-3 with TRBJ1-1; no definite D call. Germline values: CDR1 MNHEY, CDR2 SVGEGT. The V end lost 2 bases, the J end lost 6 bases, and 7 bases lay between the germline ends. This CDR3 spans 12 amino acids.

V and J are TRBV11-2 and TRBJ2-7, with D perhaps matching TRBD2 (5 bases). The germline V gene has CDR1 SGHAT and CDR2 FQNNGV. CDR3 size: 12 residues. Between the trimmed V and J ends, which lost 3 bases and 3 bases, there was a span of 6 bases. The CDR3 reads CASSFRGYEQYF. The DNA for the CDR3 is TGTGCCAGCAGCTTCCGGGGCTACGAGCAGTACTTC. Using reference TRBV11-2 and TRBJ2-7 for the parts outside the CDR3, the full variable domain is EAGVAQSPRYKIIEKRQSVAFWCNPISGHATLYWYQQILGQGPKLLIQFQNNGVVDDSQLPKDRFSAERLKGVDSTLKIQPAKLEDSAVYLCASSFRGYEQYFGPGTRLTVT.

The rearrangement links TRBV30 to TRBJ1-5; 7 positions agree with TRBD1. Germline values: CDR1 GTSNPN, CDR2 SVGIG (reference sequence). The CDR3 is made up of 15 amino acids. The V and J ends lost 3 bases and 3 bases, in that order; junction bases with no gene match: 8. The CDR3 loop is CAWRAQGGVNQPQHF. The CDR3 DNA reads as TGTGCCTGGAGGGCGCAGGGGGGCGTCAATCAGCCCCAGCATTTT.

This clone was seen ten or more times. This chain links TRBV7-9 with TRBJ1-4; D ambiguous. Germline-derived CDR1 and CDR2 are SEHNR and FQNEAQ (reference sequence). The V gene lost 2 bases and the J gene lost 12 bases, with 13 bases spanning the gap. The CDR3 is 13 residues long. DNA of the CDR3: TGTGCCAGCAGCTTACAAACAAATGAGGAACTGTTTTTT. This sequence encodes CASSLQTNEELFF.

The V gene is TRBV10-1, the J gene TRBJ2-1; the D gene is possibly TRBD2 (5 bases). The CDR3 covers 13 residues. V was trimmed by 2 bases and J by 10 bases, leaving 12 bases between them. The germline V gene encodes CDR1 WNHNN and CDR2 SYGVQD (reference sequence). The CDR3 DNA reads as TGCGCCAGCAGTGAGCCTCCGACGGGAGAGCAGTTCTTC. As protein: CASSEPPTGEQFF.

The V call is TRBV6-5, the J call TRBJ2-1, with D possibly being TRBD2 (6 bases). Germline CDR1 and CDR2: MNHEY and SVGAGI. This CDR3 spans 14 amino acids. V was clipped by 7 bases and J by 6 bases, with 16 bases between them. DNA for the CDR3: TGTGCCAGCAACGGGGGAGCGGTCGGCAATGAGCAGTTCTTC. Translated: CASNGGAVGNEQFF.

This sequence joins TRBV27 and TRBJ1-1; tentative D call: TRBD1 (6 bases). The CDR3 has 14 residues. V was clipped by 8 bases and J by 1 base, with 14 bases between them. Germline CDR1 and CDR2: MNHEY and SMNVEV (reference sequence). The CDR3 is CASQNRAWNTEAFF. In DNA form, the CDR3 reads TGTGCCAGCCAAAACAGGGCCTGGAACACTGAAGCTTTCTTT.

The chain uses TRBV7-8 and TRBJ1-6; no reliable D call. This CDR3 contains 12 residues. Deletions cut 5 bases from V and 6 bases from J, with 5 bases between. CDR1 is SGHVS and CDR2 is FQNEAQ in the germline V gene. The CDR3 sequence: CASSPFNSPLHF. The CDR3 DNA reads TGTGCCAGCAGCCCCTTTAATTCACCCCTCCACTTT.

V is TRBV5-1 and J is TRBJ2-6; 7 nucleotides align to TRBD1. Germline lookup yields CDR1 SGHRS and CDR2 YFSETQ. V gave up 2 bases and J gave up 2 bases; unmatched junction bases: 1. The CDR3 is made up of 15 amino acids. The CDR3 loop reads CASSFQGAGANVLTF. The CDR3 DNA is TGCGCCAGCAGCTTCCAGGGGGCTGGGGCCAACGTCCTGACTTTC.

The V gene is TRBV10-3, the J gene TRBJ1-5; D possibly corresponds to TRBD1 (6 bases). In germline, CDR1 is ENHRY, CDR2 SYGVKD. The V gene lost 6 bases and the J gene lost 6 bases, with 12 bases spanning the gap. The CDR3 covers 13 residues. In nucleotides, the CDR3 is TGTGCCATCAGGGACGACAGGAGTCAGCCCCAGCATTTT. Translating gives CAIRDDRSQPQHF.

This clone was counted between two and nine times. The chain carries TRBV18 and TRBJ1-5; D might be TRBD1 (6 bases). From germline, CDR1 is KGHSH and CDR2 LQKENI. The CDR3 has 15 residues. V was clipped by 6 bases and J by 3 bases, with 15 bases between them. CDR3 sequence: CASSLVDSHNQPQHF. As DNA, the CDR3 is TGTGCCAGCTCGCTGGTGGACAGCCACAATCAGCCCCAGCATTTT.

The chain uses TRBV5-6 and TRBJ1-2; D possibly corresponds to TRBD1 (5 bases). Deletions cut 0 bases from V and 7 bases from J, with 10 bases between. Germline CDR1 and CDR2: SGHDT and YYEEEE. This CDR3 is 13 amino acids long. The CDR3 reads CASSLVQGGGYTF. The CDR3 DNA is TGTGCCAGCAGCTTGGTCCAGGGAGGTGGCTACACCTTC.

The DNA for the CDR3 is TGTGCCAGCAGCGGAGGAGCCACCGGGGAGCTGTTTTTT. As protein: CASSGGATGELFF. The V call is TRBV9, the J call TRBJ2-2; no reliable D call. CDR3 size: 13 residues. The germline gives CDR1 SGDLS, CDR2 YYNGEE. The ends were cut back, 3 bases at V and 4 bases at J, with 7 bases in the middle.

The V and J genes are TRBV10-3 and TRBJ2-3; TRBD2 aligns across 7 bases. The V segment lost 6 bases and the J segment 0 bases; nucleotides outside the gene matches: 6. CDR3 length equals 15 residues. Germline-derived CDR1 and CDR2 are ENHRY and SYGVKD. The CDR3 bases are TGTGCCATCAGCCTCGGGACTACTAGCACAGATACGCAGTATTTT. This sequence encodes CAISLGTTSTDTQYF.

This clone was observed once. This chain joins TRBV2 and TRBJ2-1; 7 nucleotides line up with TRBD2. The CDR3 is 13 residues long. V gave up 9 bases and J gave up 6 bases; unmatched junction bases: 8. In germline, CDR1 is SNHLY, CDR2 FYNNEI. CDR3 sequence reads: CARRSGGGNEQFF. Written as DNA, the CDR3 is TGTGCCAGACGGTCGGGAGGTGGCAATGAGCAGTTCTTC.

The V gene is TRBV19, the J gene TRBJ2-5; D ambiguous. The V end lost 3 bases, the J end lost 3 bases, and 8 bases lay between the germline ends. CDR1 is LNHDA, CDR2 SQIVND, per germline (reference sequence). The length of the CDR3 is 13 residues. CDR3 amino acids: CASSMNTKETQYF. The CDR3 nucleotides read TGTGCCAGTAGTATGAACACAAAAGAGACCCAGTACTTC. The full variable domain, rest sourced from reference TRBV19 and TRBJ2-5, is DGGITQSPKYLFRKEGQNVTLSCEQNLNHDAMYWYRQDPGQGLRLIYYSQIVNDFQKGDIAEGYSVSREKKESFPLTVTSAQKNPTAFYLCASSMNTKETQYFGPGTRLLVL.

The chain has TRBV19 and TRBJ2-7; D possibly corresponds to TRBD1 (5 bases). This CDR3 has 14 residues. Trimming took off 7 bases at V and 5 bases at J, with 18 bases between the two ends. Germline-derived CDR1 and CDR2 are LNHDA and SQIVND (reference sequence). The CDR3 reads CASKGQGARDEQYF. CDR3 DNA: TGTGCCAGTAAGGGGCAGGGCGCTAGGGACGAGCAGTACTTC.

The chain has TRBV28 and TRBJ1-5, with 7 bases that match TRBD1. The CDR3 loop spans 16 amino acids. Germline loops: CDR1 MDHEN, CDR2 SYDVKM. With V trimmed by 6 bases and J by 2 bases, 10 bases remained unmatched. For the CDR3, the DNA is TGTGCCAGCAGCCGAGACAGGGCCTATCGCAATCAGCCCCAGCATTTT. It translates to CASSRDRAYRNQPQHF.

CDR3 region: CASSGRDRGGSNQPQHF. The CDR3 nucleotides are TGTGCCAGCAGCGGGAGGGACAGGGGAGGGAGCAATCAGCCCCAGCATTTT. V and J are TRBV7-8 and TRBJ1-5; 10 bases line up with TRBD1. With 5 bases clipped from V and 1 base from J, the junction kept 8 bases outside the gene matches. The CDR3 loop spans 17 amino acids. CDR1 is SGHVS and CDR2 is FQNEAQ in the germline V gene.